This T cell receptor (beta chain) was sequenced in a study of shared clonotypes between healthy human individuals. Produced via immunoSEQ multiplex PCR; TCRdb's table is partial and in-frame only. Altogether around 2,000,000 clones are present, around 96% being singletons, with the ten largest covering 0.95% to 1.5%. Trimming left V 5 bases short and J 9 bases short, with 17 bases between. CDR1 SQVTM and CDR2 ANQGSEA come from the germline V gene. The CDR3 sequence is 13 residues long. CD45RO-negative cells were positively selected for CCR7, leaving out terminally differentiated effector memory CD45RA+ cells. All donors qualified as healthy HIV-negative adults and had experienced no recent acute infections or vaccinations.

V gene TRBV29-1 combines with J gene TRBJ2-1; D may match TRBD1 or TRBD2 (5 bases each). Sequencing was performed on naive CD8+ T cells sorted from blood. The receptor's source is a man aged 18 to 29 in good health. Here the CDR3 DNA reads TGCAGCGTTCTGGGGCTAGGGACCGGTGAGCAGTTCTTC. This sequence encodes CSVLGLGTGEQFF.